These 15 T cell receptor beta chains originate from one sample sequenced in a study of human T cells and chemical hapten exposure. TCRdb processed the RACE reads anew with MiXCR; each CDR3 protein has one entry. The sample contains just under 350,000 distinct CDR3 sequences, about 7% of which appear only once. Time point noted: patch test 1, 2 weeks after DPC sensitization. Treatment denoted: therapeutic diphenylcyclopropenone sensitization with weekly scalp DPC. Sample: whole blood, taken in connection with sensitization to the hapten diphenylcyclopropenone (DPC). The source of these receptors is a woman between 18 and 29 years old with alopecia areata. Some clones in this sample may be carry-over from other donors' samples.

This clonotype was detected a few times. This chain connects TRBV20-1 to TRBJ2-3; TRBD2 matches 10 bases. Germline V gene sequence: CDR1 DFQATT, CDR2 SNEGSKA (reference sequence). The J segment lost 1 base and the V segment lost 6 bases, leaving 10 bases of the junction unmatched. The CDR3 covers 16 residues. The CDR3 nucleotides are TGCAGTGCAGAGACTTATGGGACTAGCGGCACAGATACGCAGTATTTT. Translated, it gives CSAETYGTSGTDTQYF.

This chain joins TRBV12-3 or TRBV12-4 and TRBJ1-1, with 9 bases fitting TRBD1. The CDR3 has 17 amino acids. V shed 3 bases and J 4 bases; nucleotides not matched to a gene: 12. This CDR3 is CASSFTGTGGRGTEAFF. The CDR3 DNA is TGTGCCAGCAGTTTCACCGGAACAGGGGGCAGGGGCACTGAAGCTTTCTTT.

V is TRBV7-9 and J is TRBJ2-3; D could derive from TRBD1 or TRBD2 (5 bases each). CDR1 and CDR2 (germline): SEHNR, FQNEAQ (reference sequence). CDR3 length equals 18 residues. V lost 5 bases, J lost 2 bases, and 23 bases lay in between. The DNA for the CDR3 is TGTGCCAGCAGCCCGACTGATATCCGGGACCACCTCACAGATACGCAGTATTTT. Amino acids: CASSPTDIRDHLTDTQYF.

This clonotype was recorded at least ten times. The rearrangement joins TRBV28 to TRBJ2-1, with 8 bases matching TRBD1. V dropped 2 bases and J dropped 4; count of bases not matched to a gene: 4. The germline V gene encodes CDR1 MDHEN and CDR2 SYDVKM. The CDR3 extends over 15 amino acids. DNA for the CDR3: TGTGCCAGCAGTTTAGGGGACAGGAGGTACAATGAGCAGTTCTTC. Its translation is CASSLGDRRYNEQFF.

This clonotype was detected only a few times. The chain carries TRBV7-2 and TRBJ2-3; D call uncertain. Germline assignment: CDR1 SGHTA and CDR2 FQGNSA. CDR3 length equals 15 residues. Deletions cut 0 bases from V and 0 bases from J, with 7 bases between. CDR3 in amino acids: CASSLAQASTDTQYF. The CDR3 DNA reads as TGTGCCAGCAGCTTAGCCCAAGCGAGCACAGATACGCAGTATTTT.

This clonotype showed up just a few times. This chain links TRBV5-1 with TRBJ1-6, with D tentatively TRBD1 (5 bases). This CDR3 region has 14 residues. Trimming took off 4 bases at V and 10 bases at J, with 15 bases between the two ends. The germline V gene has CDR1 SGHRS and CDR2 YFSETQ. DNA of the CDR3: TGCGCCAGCAGCCCGAAGGGGCGAGAGTCACCCCTCCACTTT. It specifies CASSPKGRESPLHF.

This clonotype was found many times. The V and J genes are TRBV5-1 and TRBJ1-1; D ambiguous. The CDR3 is 15 residues long. V shed 4 bases and J shed 1 base, with 14 bases lying between them. Germline lookup yields CDR1 SGHRS and CDR2 YFSETQ. CDR3 bases: TGCGCCAGCAGCCCTGGGAGCGGACCGAACACTGAAGCTTTCTTT. This translates into CASSPGSGPNTEAFF. Filled out from reference TRBV5-1 and TRBJ1-1, the complete variable domain reads KAGVTQTPRYLIKTRGQQVTLSCSPISGHRSVSWYQQTPGQGLQFLFEYFSETQRNKGNFPGRFSGRQFSNSRSEMNVSTLELGDSALYLCASSPGSGPNTEAFFGQGTRLTVV.

The rearrangement links TRBV3-1 to TRBJ1-1; D is unclear. Trimming shortened V by 0 bases and J by 1 base, and 6 bases separated the two germline ends. CDR3 length equals 14 residues. Germline CDR1 reads LGHDT; CDR2 reads YNNKEL (reference sequence). DNA for the CDR3: TGTGCCAGCAGCCAAGAGCGTTCGAACACTGAAGCTTTCTTT. Translated: CASSQERSNTEAFF.

The chain recombines TRBV19 with TRBJ1-2, with unresolved D. V lost 4 bases and J 8 bases, leaving 17 bases between the germline ends. Germline lookup yields CDR1 LNHDA and CDR2 SQIVND (reference sequence). The CDR3 is made up of 14 amino acids. CDR3 bases: TGTGCCAGTAGTACCCTAAAACGGGGATTGGGCTACACCTTC. It encodes CASSTLKRGLGYTF.

The CDR3 DNA is TGTGCCAGTAGTCATCCGACTCCCGGAGGCATGAACACTGAAGCTTTCTTT. As protein: CASSHPTPGGMNTEAFF. V and J are TRBV19 and TRBJ1-1; D ambiguous. The V end was cut by 5 bases, the J end by 0 bases, with 19 bases between. Germline V gene data show CDR1 as LNHDA and CDR2 as SQIVND (reference sequence). The length of the CDR3 is 17 residues.

This clonotype was recorded a few times. This chain joins TRBV29-1 and TRBJ1-1; D is uncertain. This CDR3 comprises 11 residues. V gave up 4 bases and J gave up 1 base, with 4 bases separating them. The germline CDR1 and CDR2 sequences are SQVTM and ANQGSEA. CDR3 nucleotides: TGCAGCGTTGTTCAGAACACTGAAGCTTTCTTT. This sequence encodes CSVVQNTEAFF.

Worth noting for this clonotype: This may arise from a read error, as a much more abundant clone is one base away. The chain recombines TRBV6-2 or TRBV6-3 with TRBJ2-1; the D is unclear. Per the germline V gene, CDR1 is MNHEY and CDR2 is SVGEGT. The CDR3 length is 11 residues. CDR3: CASSYPNVQFF. In DNA form, the CDR3 reads TGTGCCAGCAGTTACCCCAATGTGCAGTTCTTC.

The chain joins TRBV6-5 to TRBJ1-5, with 9 bases aligning to TRBD1. After removal of 5 bases from V and 4 bases from J, the junction contained 9 bases not matched to a gene. The CDR3 is 16 amino acids. The germline CDR1 and CDR2 sequences are MNHEY and SVGAGI. The CDR3 is CASSNYLGQGNQPQHF. In DNA form, the CDR3 reads TGTGCCAGCAGTAACTACTTGGGACAGGGTAATCAGCCCCAGCATTTT.

This clonotype was picked up a small number of times. V usage is TRBV12-3 or TRBV12-4 and J usage is TRBJ1-2; D may be TRBD1 (6 bases). The CDR3 has 13 amino acids. Trimming pared 5 bases from V and 8 bases from J, leaving 15 bases between. Here the CDR3 reads CASSKQGALGYTF. DNA for the CDR3: TGTGCCAGCAGTAAACAGGGAGCGCTGGGCTACACCTTC.

This clonotype was picked up many times. The V and J genes are TRBV5-6 and TRBJ1-5; D remains unclear. The CDR3 totals 15 residues. Trimming removed 1 base at V and 4 bases at J, with 12 bases between. The V gene's germline CDR1 is SGHDT and CDR2 YYEEEE. The CDR3 DNA reads as TGTGCCAGCAGCTTGTTGTCTACGGTAAATCAGCCCCAGCATTTT. It translates to CASSLLSTVNQPQHF.